This T cell receptor (beta chain) was retrieved from a study of beta chain features in type 1 diabetes. Findings of the study overall: Insertions at VDJ junctions were less frequent in type 1 diabetes patients. These patients also deleted more nucleotides at the same junctions.

Trimming took off 4 bases at V and 9 bases at J, with 13 bases between the two ends. The CDR3 spans 13 residues. Germline V gene lookup returns CDR1 SGHVS and CDR2 FNYEAQ. This clone was seen a few times. Its specificity is unknown. The isolated RNA, all of it, was reverse transcribed, so expressed TCRB transcripts were what got sequenced. This table comes from immunoSEQ multiplex PCR, and its TCRdb copy is limited to in-frame clones, with some not included. The sample yields fewer than 900,000 clones, 15% to 20% seen once. The sequence was obtained from a woman under 30 in good health. The chain links TRBV7-6 to TRBJ2-1; D is possibly TRBD2 (5 bases). The specimen was naive CD4+ T cells from blood. The CDR3 loop reads CASSSRGYGEQFF. The CDR3 region has the DNA TGTGCCAGCAGCTCTCGGGGTTATGGTGAGCAGTTCTTC. The variable domain in full, completed from reference TRBV7-6 and TRBJ2-1, reads GAGVSQSPRYKVTKRGQDVALRCDPISGHVSLYWYRQALGQGPEFLTYFNYEAQQDKSGLPNDRFSAERPEGSISTLTIQRTEQRDSAMYRCASSSRGYGEQFFGPGTRLTVL.